Listed below are T cell receptor beta chains from one sample, sequenced in a study of blood T cells in healthy people across ages. TCRdb redid the calling of the 5' RACE reads with MiXCR, one entry per CDR3 protein. The table records 600,000 to 850,000 distinct CDR3 sequences, 25% of them present only once. The same data also contributed to another study, on T cells of mothers and their children.

Sequenced: blood. The receptors here all came from a boy younger than 18 in good health. CDR3s include the opening cysteine and the closing phenylalanine or tryptophan. Fields, in order: CDR3 protein, J gene, V gene, clone size. Clone size is shown for a subset of rows, as once, few, many or a class of expanded clone.

CASSRSSRVNEQFF,NA,TRBV7-8,NA
CASSYGLAGWSYNEQFF,TRBJ2-1,TRBV13,NA
CASNHSPNKIAYEQYF,TRBJ2-7,TRBV5-5,few
CASSQGEVRTIQETQYF,TRBJ2-5,TRBV4-1,few
CSVVLSETQYF,NA,TRBV20-1,few
CSARQGGTGELFF,TRBJ2-2,TRBV29-1,NA
CASSLDLGTVNGYTF,TRBJ1-2,TRBV7-2,few
CSAREAFGGGAKNIQYF,TRBJ2-4,TRBV20-1,few
CSARPGLALDEQFF,TRBJ2-1,TRBV20-1,few
CATSSDQGGGTDTQYF,TRBJ2-3,TRBV15,few
CSAGTGESPIYF,TRBJ1-3,TRBV20-1,NA
CASSVEGGADTQYF,TRBJ2-3,TRBV9,NA
CSAPSAGVGHEQYF,TRBJ2-7,TRBV20-1,NA
CASSSPDREGETQYF,TRBJ2-5,TRBV7-2,NA
CASSPRGNGEKLFF,TRBJ1-4,TRBV4-1,NA
CASSLDVDNSPLHF,TRBJ1-6,TRBV5-1,NA
CSAPPGGIKEQFF,TRBJ2-1,TRBV20-1,NA
CTSSLDRIRSYEQYF,TRBJ2-7,TRBV7-2,NA
CASTTGTLQYF,TRBJ2-5,TRBV6-2/TRBV6-3,few
CSARDLAGPSYEQYF,TRBJ2-7,TRBV20-1,few